A selection of T cell receptor beta chains follows, all from one sample in a study of shared clonotypes between healthy human individuals. Method: immunoSEQ multiplex PCR; TCRdb's copy keeps in-frame clones and lacks some. Among approximately 95,000 clones, under 70% were seen once, and the ten largest hold less than 55%. Sample: memory CD8+ T cells sorted from blood. These receptors all come from a man aged 30 to 39 in good health. CDR3s include the opening cysteine and the closing phenylalanine or tryptophan. The D gene is left open where the match is weak. Clone size is shown for a subset of rows, as once, few, many or a class of expanded clone.

CDR3 length: 15
V gene: TRBV6-6
J gene: TRBJ2-3
D gene: TRBD2
clone size: -
CDR3 protein: CASSLAGGPTDTQYF
CDR3 DNA: TGTGCCAGCAGCCTAGCGGGAGGGCCCACAGATACGCAGTATTTT

CDR3 length: 19
V gene: TRBV11-2
J gene: TRBJ2-1
D gene: -
clone size: -
CDR3 protein: CASSEPPTGRPGAGNEQFF
CDR3 DNA: TGTGCCAGCAGCGAACCTCCCACCGGCAGACCCGGCGCGGGGAATGAGCAGTTCTTC

CDR3 length: 18
V gene: TRBV18
J gene: TRBJ2-3
D gene: -
clone size: once
CDR3 protein: CASSPAVASGVGTDTQYF
CDR3 DNA: TGTGCCAGCTCACCGGCGGTAGCGTCCGGGGTGGGAACAGATACGCAGTATTTT

CDR3 length: 14
V gene: TRBV7-9
J gene: TRBJ2-5
D gene: -
clone size: -
CDR3 protein: CAGEQVRPQETQYF
CDR3 DNA: TGTGCCGGGGAACAGGTCCGACCACAAGAGACCCAGTACTTC

CDR3 length: 16
V gene: TRBV4-1
J gene: TRBJ2-2
D gene: TRBD1
clone size: -
CDR3 protein: CASSPGDSFNTGELFF
CDR3 DNA: TGCGCCAGCAGCCCTGGGGACAGTTTTAACACCGGGGAGCTGTTTTTT

CDR3 length: 14
V gene: TRBV6-5
J gene: TRBJ2-1
D gene: TRBD2
clone size: -
CDR3 protein: CASRPAGVPNEQFF
CDR3 DNA: TGTGCCAGCCGTCCAGCGGGAGTTCCCAATGAGCAGTTCTTC

CDR3 length: 15
V gene: TRBV5-1
J gene: TRBJ2-5
D gene: TRBD2
clone size: -
CDR3 protein: CASRWTSGSSETQYF
CDR3 DNA: TGCGCCAGCAGATGGACTAGCGGGAGTTCGGAGACCCAGTACTTC

CDR3 length: 15
V gene: TRBV28
J gene: TRBJ1-1
D gene: TRBD1
clone size: few
CDR3 protein: CASSDRDRGNGEAFF
CDR3 DNA: TGTGCCAGCAGCGACCGGGACAGGGGAAATGGTGAAGCTTTCTTT

CDR3 length: 15
V gene: TRBV4-1
J gene: TRBJ1-1
D gene: -
clone size: -
CDR3 protein: CASSQDLDMNTEAFF
CDR3 DNA: TGCGCCAGCAGCCAAGATTTAGACATGAACACTGAAGCTTTCTTT

CDR3 length: 14
V gene: TRBV6-4
J gene: TRBJ2-1
D gene: TRBD2
clone size: -
CDR3 protein: CASSPAGEYNEQFF
CDR3 DNA: TGTGCCAGCTCTCCAGCGGGAGAGTACAATGAGCAGTTCTTC

CDR3 length: 16
V gene: TRBV7-2
J gene: TRBJ2-3
D gene: TRBD2
clone size: few
CDR3 protein: CASSLTGLGYLDTQYF
CDR3 DNA: TGTGCCAGCAGCTTAACCGGACTAGGGTACTTAGATACGCAGTATTTT

CDR3 length: 14
V gene: TRBV13
J gene: TRBJ2-1
D gene: TRBD2
clone size: -
CDR3 protein: CAIHPGLVFHEQFF
CDR3 DNA: TGTGCGATCCACCCGGGACTAGTCTTTCATGAGCAGTTCTTC

CDR3 length: 12
V gene: TRBV6-5
J gene: TRBJ2-7
D gene: -
clone size: -
CDR3 protein: CASTDRTYEQYF
CDR3 DNA: TGTGCCAGCACGGACAGAACCTACGAGCAGTACTTC

CDR3 length: 15
V gene: TRBV1
J gene: TRBJ2-3
D gene: -
clone size: -
CDR3 protein: CTSSQDSGSTDTQYF
CDR3 DNA: TGCACCAGCAGCCAAGATAGCGGGAGCACAGATACGCAGTATTTT

CDR3 length: 15
V gene: TRBV4-1
J gene: TRBJ2-3
D gene: -
clone size: -
CDR3 protein: CASSQRTVSTDTQYF
CDR3 DNA: TGCGCCAGCAGCCAAAGGACGGTTAGCACAGATACGCAGTATTTT

CDR3 length: 13
V gene: TRBV14
J gene: TRBJ1-5
D gene: -
clone size: -
CDR3 protein: CASSQGLNQPQHF
CDR3 DNA: TGTGCCAGCAGCCAAGGTCTCAATCAGCCCCAGCATTTT

CDR3 length: 15
V gene: TRBV9
J gene: TRBJ2-1
D gene: -
clone size: many
CDR3 protein: CASSVAGAVVDEQFF
CDR3 DNA: TGTGCCAGCAGCGTAGCGGGAGCGGTCGTCGATGAGCAGTTCTTC

CDR3 length: 15
V gene: TRBV11-2
J gene: TRBJ2-1
D gene: TRBD1
clone size: once
CDR3 protein: CASSPQDRVYNEQFF
CDR3 DNA: TGTGCCAGCAGCCCCCAGGACAGGGTCTACAATGAGCAGTTCTTC

CDR3 length: 17
V gene: TRBV5-5
J gene: TRBJ2-1
D gene: TRBD2
clone size: -
CDR3 protein: CASSLVSGGSSGYEQFF
CDR3 DNA: TGTGCCAGCAGCTTGGTATCTGGCGGGAGTTCGGGTTATGAGCAGTTCTTC

CDR3 length: 15
V gene: TRBV12-5
J gene: TRBJ2-3
D gene: -
clone size: -
CDR3 protein: CASGSGTSLVDTQYF
CDR3 DNA: TGTGCTAGTGGCTCCGGGACTTCCTTGGTAGATACGCAGTATTTT

CDR3 length: 15
V gene: TRBV5-8
J gene: TRBJ2-7
D gene: -
clone size: -
CDR3 protein: CASSLVGGTVHEQYF
CDR3 DNA: TGTGCCAGCAGCTTGGTAGGGGGGACAGTGCACGAGCAGTACTTC

CDR3 length: 14
V gene: TRBV25-1
J gene: TRBJ1-5
D gene: -
clone size: -
CDR3 protein: CASTASGSNQPQHF
CDR3 DNA: TGTGCCAGCACAGCATCGGGTAGCAATCAGCCCCAGCATTTT

CDR3 length: 15
V gene: TRBV6-4
J gene: TRBJ2-2
D gene: -
clone size: many
CDR3 protein: CASSDSGETTGELFF
CDR3 DNA: TGTGCCAGCAGTGACTCGGGGGAGACCACCGGGGAGCTGTTTTTT

CDR3 length: 15
V gene: TRBV27
J gene: TRBJ1-1
D gene: -
clone size: -
CDR3 protein: CASSFGGRRNTEAFF
CDR3 DNA: TGTGCCAGCAGTTTCGGGGGGCGCAGGAACACTGAAGCTTTCTTT

CDR3 length: 16
V gene: TRBV7-9
J gene: TRBJ2-1
D gene: TRBD1
clone size: -
CDR3 protein: CASRAYQTGSYNEQFF
CDR3 DNA: TGTGCCAGCAGAGCTTATCAGACAGGGAGCTACAATGAGCAGTTCTTC